This T cell receptor (beta chain) is drawn from a study of cytomegalovirus exposure and HLA in healthy donors. The PCR had 60 Vbeta and 13 Jbeta primers. TCRdb's table, derived via immunoSEQ multiplex PCR, lists solely in-frame clones and lacks some. This table has roughly 170,000 clones, 84% appearing once. The CDR3 spans 13 residues. The ends lost 8 bases at V and 5 bases at J; junction bases unmatched: 5. CDR1 is MDHEN, CDR2 SYDVKM, per germline. This sequence joins TRBV28 and TRBJ2-2, with TRBD1 matching over 7 bases. The receptor comes from a girl aged 2 to 9 in good health and CMV-seropositive. Sequenced sample: PBMCs. The CDR3 spells CASDDRATGELFF. The CDR3 DNA reads as TGTGCCAGCGATGACAGGGCTACCGGGGAGCTGTTTTTT.